The rows below give T cell receptor delta chains drawn from one sample of a study of Vδ1+ human thymocytes. TCRdb re-called clones from the multiplex PCR reads via CATT. The top ten hold under 0.5% of the sample, which has tens of thousands of delta-chain clones, approximately 15% seen once. Sequencing was carried out using Vdelta1+ gamma-delta thymocytes from the thymus. These receptors all stem from a girl under three years old who had congenital heart surgery. Each CDR3 is given with its conserved first and last residue. The D gene is left open where the match is weak. Rows may omit the clone size; those that give it use once, few, many or a size class.

J: TRDJ1
V: TRDV1
D: TRDD3
size: few
CDR3: CALGEPTTGGPGVTTDKLIF
DNA: TGTGCTCTTGGGGAACCGACGACTGGGGGACCCGGGGTTACCACCGATAAACTCATCTTT

J: TRDJ1
V: TRDV1
D: .
size: few
CDR3: CALGELPLILLRGEDKLIF
DNA: TGTGCTCTTGGGGAACTTCCCCTCATACTTCTACGGGGGGAAGATAAACTCATCTTT

J: TRDJ1
V: TRDV1
D: TRDD3
size: .
CDR3: CALGEKVLVAFLGLGEKTYTDKLIF
DNA: TGTGCTCTTGGGGAAAAGGTCCTCGTGGCCTTCCTCGGACTGGGGGAGAAGACGTACACCGATAAACTCATCTTT

J: TRDJ1
V: TRDV1
D: TRDD3
size: once
CDR3: CALGPQDRTVLGDIYKLIF
DNA: TGTGCTCTTGGGCCACAAGATCGTACGGTGCTGGGGGATATCTATAAACTCATCTTT

J: TRDJ1
V: TRDV1
D: TRDD3
size: .
CDR3: CALGERVPLGGWRGYFHTDKLIF
DNA: TGTGCTCTTGGGGAACGAGTCCCGTTAGGCGGATGGAGGGGATACTTTCACACCGATAAACTCATCTTT

J: TRDJ1
V: TRDV2
D: TRDD2
size: few
CDR3: CACDTILPTWGYHQHTDKLIF
DNA: TGTGCCTGTGACACAATCCTTCCTACATGGGGGTATCACCAACACACCGATAAACTCATCTTT

J: TRDJ1
V: TRDV1
D: TRDD3
size: few
CDR3: CALGERRPTALGDPYTDKLIF
DNA: TGTGCTCTTGGGGAACGTCGCCCTACCGCACTGGGGGACCCGTACACCGATAAACTCATCTTT

J: TRDJ1
V: TRDV1
D: TRDD3
size: few
CDR3: CALGEHLPFVLGDTHTDKLIF
DNA: TGTGCTCTTGGGGAACATCTCCCTTTCGTACTGGGGGATACGCACACCGATAAACTCATCTTT

J: TRDJ1
V: TRDV1
D: .
size: few
CDR3: CALGEVSRPKVRGSKLIF
DNA: TGTGCTCTTGGGGAAGTTAGTCGTCCTAAGGTGCGGGGGTCTAAACTCATCTTT

J: TRDJ1
V: TRDV2
D: .
size: many
CDR3: CACYDPPESYTDKLIF
DNA: TGTGCCTGTTACGATCCTCCGGAGTCTTACACCGATAAACTCATCTTT

J: TRDJ1
V: TRDV1
D: TRDD2
size: .
CDR3: CALLFPTHSAEIVSDKLIF
DNA: TGTGCTCTATTGTTTCCTACGCACTCTGCGGAGATTGTTTCCGATAAACTCATCTTT

J: TRDJ1
V: TRDV1
D: .
size: few
CDR3: CALGESHLTDKLIF
DNA: TGTGCTCTTGGGGAATCGCACCTCACCGATAAACTCATCTTT

J: TRDJ1
V: TRDV1
D: TRDD3
size: .
CDR3: CALGESCSEPHELGDWGELIF
DNA: TGTGCTCTTGGGGAGAGCTGTTCGGAACCCCACGAACTGGGGGATTGGGGGGAACTCATCTTT

J: TRDJ1
V: TRDV1
D: TRDD3
size: .
CDR3: CALGETTTLLRTGGAYTDKLIF
DNA: TGTGCTCTTGGGGAAACAACGACTCTACTACGTACTGGGGGAGCCTACACCGATAAACTCATCTTT

J: TRDJ1
V: TRDV1
D: .
size: .
CDR3: CALGAGGAFPLLGDMKLIF
DNA: TGTGCTCTTGGGGCCGGGGGGGCCTTCCCCCTACTGGGTGACATGAAACTCATCTTT

J: TRDJ1
V: TRDV1
D: TRDD3
size: few
CDR3: CALGANPGLLGTPGYTDKLIF
DNA: TGTGCTCTTGGGGCCAACCCCGGGTTACTGGGGACGCCGGGGTACACCGATAAACTCATCTTT

J: TRDJ1
V: TRDV1
D: TRDD3
size: .
CDR3: CALGHRKGIRRGADKLIF
DNA: TGTGCTCTTGGGCATAGAAAAGGGATACGCAGAGGGGCCGATAAACTCATCTTT

J: TRDJ1
V: TRDV2
D: TRDD3
size: few
CDR3: CACSYWGIKFRVDTDKLIF
DNA: TGTGCCTGTTCCTACTGGGGGATAAAGTTTAGGGTTGACACCGATAAACTCATCTTT

J: TRDJ1
V: TRDV1
D: TRDD3
size: few
CDR3: CALGNSRKPTGGYGYTDKLIF
DNA: TGTGCTCTTGGGAATTCAAGGAAGCCTACTGGGGGATACGGGTACACCGATAAACTCATCTTT

J: TRDJ1
V: TRDV1
D: TRDD3
size: .
CDR3: CALGELHHQYWGIGVDKLIF
DNA: TGTGCTCTTGGGGAACTTCACCACCAGTACTGGGGGATTGGAGTCGATAAACTCATCTTT

J: TRDJ1
V: TRDV2
D: TRDD3
size: few
CDR3: CACDFNCGWGSYTDKLIF
DNA: TGTGCCTGTGACTTCAATTGCGGCTGGGGGTCGTACACCGATAAACTCATCTTT

J: TRDJ1
V: TRDV1
D: TRDD3
size: few
CDR3: CALGPNAGGYAGLIF
DNA: TGTGCTCTTGGGCCTAATGCTGGGGGATACGCGGGGCTCATCTTT

J: TRDJ1
V: TRDV1
D: .
size: few
CDR3: CALGEPSHPGWGKLIF
DNA: TGTGCTCTTGGAGAGCCTTCCCACCCAGGCTGGGGGAAACTCATCTTT

J: TRDJ1
V: TRDV1
D: .
size: .
CDR3: CALGEHGLRLGLYLTDKLIF
DNA: TGTGCTCTTGGGGAACATGGCCTACGTCTGGGGCTGTACCTCACCGATAAACTCATCTTT

J: TRDJ1
V: TRDV1
D: .
size: .
CDR3: CALGELPTQDWGLRPLIF
DNA: TGTGCTCTTGGGGAACTTCCTACCCAAGACTGGGGACTTCGACCACTCATCTTT

J: TRDJ1
V: TRDV2
D: TRDD3
size: .
CDR3: CAGLLGDQVGSDKPIF
DNA: TGTGCCGGACTACTGGGGGATCAGGTTGGGTCCGATAAACCCATCTTT

J: TRDJ1
V: TRDV1
D: .
size: .
CDR3: CALGELGTVRGGLIF
DNA: TGTGCTCTTGGGGAACTGGGTACGGTACGCGGGGGGCTCATCTTT

J: TRDJ1
V: TRDV1
D: TRDD3
size: few
CDR3: CALGANPTLGLDWGISKGKGTDKLIF
DNA: TGTGCTCTTGGGGCAAATCCTACGCTGGGACTTGACTGGGGGATAAGTAAGGGAAAGGGCACCGATAAACTCATCTTT

J: TRDJ1
V: TRDV1
D: .
size: .
CDR3: CALGEASRPSYRGYGKGTDKLIF
DNA: TGTGCTCTTGGGGAGGCGTCCCGGCCTTCCTACCGGGGATACGGAAAAGGCACCGATAAACTCATCTTT

J: TRDJ1
V: TRDV1
D: .
size: few
CDR3: CALGESGHSDADKLIF
DNA: TGTGCTCTTGGGGAATCCGGGCATTCCGACGCCGATAAACTCATCTTT

J: TRDJ1
V: TRDV1
D: TRDD2
size: few
CDR3: CALGEPSYVGGHTDKLIF
DNA: TGTGCTCTTGGGGAACCTTCCTACGTAGGGGGGCACACCGATAAACTCATCTTT

J: TRDJ1
V: TRDV1
D: TRDD3
size: few
CDR3: CALGELTLTTWGIGYTDKLIF
DNA: TGTGCTCTTGGGGAACTTACCCTCACTACATGGGGGATCGGTTACACCGATAAACTCATCTTT

J: TRDJ1
V: TRDV1
D: .
size: .
CDR3: CALGELTAWGPPDKLIF
DNA: TGTGCTCTTGGGGAACTGACAGCCTGGGGTCCCCCCGATAAACTCATCTTT

J: TRDJ1
V: TRDV1
D: TRDD3
size: few
CDR3: CALGVIIPNWGPRADKLIF
DNA: TGTGCTCTTGGGGTTATTATTCCAAACTGGGGGCCCCGGGCCGATAAACTCATCTTT

J: TRDJ1
V: TRDV1
D: .
size: .
CDR3: CALGEFLPAEYTDKLIF
DNA: TGTGCTCTTGGGGAATTTCTTCCTGCAGAGTACACCGATAAACTCATCTTT

J: TRDJ1
V: TRDV1
D: .
size: .
CDR3: CALGIPKQPLRTYTDKLIF
DNA: TGTGCTCTTGGGATACCCAAACAGCCCCTGAGGACCTACACCGATAAACTCATCTTT

J: TRDJ1
V: TRDV1
D: .
size: few
CDR3: CALGGILPRAGGDVLTDKLIF
DNA: TGTGCTCTTGGGGGAATCCTTCCTCGGGCTGGGGGAGACGTACTCACCGATAAACTCATCTTT

J: TRDJ1
V: TRDV1
D: TRDD3
size: few
CDR3: CALGDPGRRGYRAKLIF
DNA: TGTGCTCTTGGGGATCCCGGGCGTCGGGGATACCGGGCTAAACTCATCTTT

J: TRDJ1
V: TRDV1
D: .
size: .
CDR3: CALGAAARGVFTRSPYTDKLIF
DNA: TGTGCTCTTGGGGCCGCGGCAAGGGGCGTTTTTACCAGATCCCCGTACACCGATAAACTCATCTTT

J: TRDJ1
V: TRDV1
D: .
size: .
CDR3: CALGDLPLRATDKLIF
DNA: TGTGCTCTTGGGGACCTCCCGCTGCGAGCCACCGATAAACTCATCTTT

J: TRDJ1
V: TRDV1
D: TRDD3
size: .
CDR3: CALGELTGGYEAADKLIF
DNA: TGTGCTCTTGGGGAACTCACTGGGGGATACGAGGCGGCCGATAAACTCATCTTT

J: TRDJ1
V: TRDV1
D: .
size: few
CDR3: CALGENRFLPRYWGNTDKLIF
DNA: TGTGCTCTTGGGGAAAATCGCTTCCTACCGAGGTACTGGGGGAACACCGATAAACTCATCTTT

J: TRDJ1
V: TRDV1
D: .
size: few
CDR3: CALGERIRKRVGLVETDKLIF
DNA: TGTGCTCTTGGGGAACGTATTAGGAAGCGTGTGGGACTGGTCGAAACCGATAAACTCATCTTT

J: TRDJ1
V: TRDV1
D: TRDD3
size: few
CDR3: CALGPPRGIPADKLIF
DNA: TGTGCTCTCGGACCCCCTCGGGGGATACCGGCCGATAAACTCATCTTT

J: TRDJ1
V: TRDV1
D: TRDD2
size: few
CDR3: CALGTLPTSTGHGRLIF
DNA: TGTGCTCTTGGGACCCTTCCTACCAGTACTGGGCACGGTCGACTCATCTTT

J: TRDJ1
V: TRDV1
D: TRDD3
size: .
CDR3: CALGELINIPDPILGDTRSDKLIF
DNA: TGTGCTCTTGGGGAACTCATAAATATTCCCGACCCAATACTGGGGGATACGCGGTCCGATAAACTCATCTTT

J: TRDJ1
V: TRDV1
D: .
size: .
CDR3: CALGEAHFLTLGEYTDKLIF
DNA: TGTGCTCTTGGGGAAGCCCACTTCCTAACGTTGGGGGAGTACACCGATAAACTCATCTTT

J: TRDJ1
V: TRDV1
D: TRDD3
size: .
CDR3: CALRRGLGDPPTDKLIF
DNA: TGTGCGCTCCGGAGAGGGCTGGGGGACCCTCCCACCGATAAACTCATCTTT

J: TRDJ1
V: TRDV1
D: TRDD3
size: .
CDR3: CALGEGFTDTYTGGYVGSDKLIF
DNA: TGTGCTCTTGGGGAAGGATTTACTGATACCTATACTGGGGGATACGTCGGCTCCGATAAACTCATCTTT

J: TRDJ1
V: TRDV1
D: TRDD3
size: few
CDR3: CALGDQACTLSIFSTGETDKLIF
DNA: TGTGCTCTTGGGGACCAAGCCTGTACCCTTTCCATATTCTCAACTGGGGAGACCGATAAACTCATCTTT

J: TRDJ1
V: TRDV1
D: .
size: few
CDR3: CALGEVLGPTDKLIF
DNA: TGTGCTCTTGGGGAGGTACTGGGTCCTACCGATAAACTCATCTTT

J: TRDJ1
V: TRDV1
D: TRDD2
size: .
CDR3: CALGPLNRPSYFSTPVKLIF
DNA: TGTGCTCTTGGGCCACTCAATCGGCCTTCCTACTTTTCTACCCCGGTTAAACTCATCTTT

J: TRDJ1
V: TRDV1
D: .
size: .
CDR3: CALGELSNPFQRTGADKLIF
DNA: TGTGCTCTTGGGGAACTGAGCAATCCCTTCCAACGTACTGGGGCCGATAAACTCATCTTT

J: TRDJ1
V: TRDV1
D: .
size: few
CDR3: CALGEGGPPVPKYTDKLIF
DNA: TGTGCTCTTGGGGAAGGGGGACCCCCTGTGCCGAAATACACCGATAAACTCATCTTT